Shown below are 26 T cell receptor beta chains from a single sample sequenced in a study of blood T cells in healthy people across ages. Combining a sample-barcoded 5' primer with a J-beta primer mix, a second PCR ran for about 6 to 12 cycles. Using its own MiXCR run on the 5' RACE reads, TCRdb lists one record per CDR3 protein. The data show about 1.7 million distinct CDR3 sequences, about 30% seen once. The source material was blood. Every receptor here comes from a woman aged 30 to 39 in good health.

Here the CDR3 reads CSVEVGNRAFGYTF. CDR3 sequence (DNA): TGCAGCGTTGAAGTTGGGAACAGGGCGTTTGGCTACACCTTC. The chain couples TRBV29-1 to TRBJ1-2; TRBD1 might be the D (6 bases). The CDR3 has 14 residues. The germline V and J ends were trimmed by 1 base and 7 bases, with 16 bases remaining between them. The germline CDR1 and CDR2 sequences are SQVTM and ANQGSEA.

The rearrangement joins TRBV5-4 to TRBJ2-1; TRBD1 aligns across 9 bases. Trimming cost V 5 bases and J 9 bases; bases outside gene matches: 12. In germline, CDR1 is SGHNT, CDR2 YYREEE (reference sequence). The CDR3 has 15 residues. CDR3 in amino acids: CASRLIGTGKAEQFF. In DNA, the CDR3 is TGTGCCAGCAGACTTATCGGGACAGGGAAGGCTGAGCAGTTCTTC.

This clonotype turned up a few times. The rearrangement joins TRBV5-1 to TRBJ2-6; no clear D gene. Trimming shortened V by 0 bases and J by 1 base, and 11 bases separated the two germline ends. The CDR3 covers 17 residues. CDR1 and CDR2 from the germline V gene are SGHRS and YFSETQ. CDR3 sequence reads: CASSLGELKSGANVLTF. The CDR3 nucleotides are TGCGCCAGCAGCTTGGGAGAACTAAAGTCTGGGGCCAACGTCCTGACTTTC.

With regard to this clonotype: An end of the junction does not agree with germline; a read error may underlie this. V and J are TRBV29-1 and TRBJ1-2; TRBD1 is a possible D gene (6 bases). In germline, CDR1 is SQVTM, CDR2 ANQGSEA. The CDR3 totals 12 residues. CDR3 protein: CSGEGGLSGYTF. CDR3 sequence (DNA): TGCAGCGGTGAAGGGGGGTTGAGTGGCTACACCTTC. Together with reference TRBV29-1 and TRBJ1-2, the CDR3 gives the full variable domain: SAVISQKPSRDICQRGTSLTIQCQVDSQVTMMFWYRQQPGQSLTLIATANQGSEATYESGFVIDKFPISRPNLTFSTLTVSNMSPEDSSIYLCSGEGGLSGYTFGSGTRLTVV.

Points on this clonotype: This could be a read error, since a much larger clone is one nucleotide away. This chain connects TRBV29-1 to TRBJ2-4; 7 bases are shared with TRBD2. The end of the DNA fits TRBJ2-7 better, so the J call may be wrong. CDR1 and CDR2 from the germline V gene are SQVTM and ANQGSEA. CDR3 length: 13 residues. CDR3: CSVGRLARDEQYF. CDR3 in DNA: TGCAGCGTTGGTAGACTAGCCCGAGACGAGCAGTACTTC.

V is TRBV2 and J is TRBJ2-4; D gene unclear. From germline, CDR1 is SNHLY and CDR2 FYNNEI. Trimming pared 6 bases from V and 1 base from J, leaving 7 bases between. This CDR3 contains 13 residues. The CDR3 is CASSAAAKNIQYF. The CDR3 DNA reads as TGTGCCAGCAGCGCGGCGGCCAAAAACATTCAGTACTTC.

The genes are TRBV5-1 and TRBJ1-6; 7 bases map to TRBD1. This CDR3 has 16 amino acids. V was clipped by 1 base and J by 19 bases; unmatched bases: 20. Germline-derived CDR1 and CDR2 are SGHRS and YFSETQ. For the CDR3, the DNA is TGCGCCAGCAGCTTGTTAGGGCAGGGGGGAAATTCACCCCCTCACTTT. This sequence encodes CASSLLGQGGNSPPHF.

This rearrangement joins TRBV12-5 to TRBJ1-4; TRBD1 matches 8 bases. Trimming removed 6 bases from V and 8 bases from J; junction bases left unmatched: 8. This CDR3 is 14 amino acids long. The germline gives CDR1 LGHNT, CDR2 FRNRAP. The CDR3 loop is CASGRQGAEEKLFF. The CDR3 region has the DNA TGTGCTAGTGGACGGCAGGGGGCTGAGGAAAAACTGTTTTTT.

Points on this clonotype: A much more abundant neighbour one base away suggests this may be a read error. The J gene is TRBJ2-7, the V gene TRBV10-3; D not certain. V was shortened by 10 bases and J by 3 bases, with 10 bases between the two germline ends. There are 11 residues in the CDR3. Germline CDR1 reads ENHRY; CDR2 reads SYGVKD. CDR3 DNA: TGTGCCACCTTAGAGTGCTACGAGCAGTACTTC. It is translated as CATLECYEQYF.

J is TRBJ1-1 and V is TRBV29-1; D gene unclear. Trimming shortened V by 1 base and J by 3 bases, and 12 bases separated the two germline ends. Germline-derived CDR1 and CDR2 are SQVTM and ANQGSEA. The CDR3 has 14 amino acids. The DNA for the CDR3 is TGCAGCGTTGAAGTTTCCGGGGAAGACACTGAAGCTTTCTTT. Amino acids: CSVEVSGEDTEAFF.

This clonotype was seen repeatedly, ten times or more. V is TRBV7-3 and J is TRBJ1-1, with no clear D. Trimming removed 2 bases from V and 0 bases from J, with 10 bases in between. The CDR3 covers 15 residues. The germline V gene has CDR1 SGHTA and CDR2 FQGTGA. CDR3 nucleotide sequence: TGTGCCAGCAGCTTACGCAACGGGGTGAACACTGAAGCTTTCTTT. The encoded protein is CASSLRNGVNTEAFF.

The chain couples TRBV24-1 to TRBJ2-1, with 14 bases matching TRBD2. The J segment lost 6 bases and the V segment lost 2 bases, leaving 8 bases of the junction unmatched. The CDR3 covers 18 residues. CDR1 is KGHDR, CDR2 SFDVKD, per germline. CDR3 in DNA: TGTGCCACCAGTGATTCCGGGACTAGCGGGAGCTCAGGCAATGAGCAGTTCTTC. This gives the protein CATSDSGTSGSSGNEQFF.

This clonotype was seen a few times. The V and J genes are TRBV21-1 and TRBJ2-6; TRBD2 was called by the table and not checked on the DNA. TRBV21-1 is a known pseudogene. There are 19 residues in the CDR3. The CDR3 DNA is TGTGCCAGCAGCAAATGGGGTCGGCAGGGAGTTTCTGGGGCCAACGTCCTGACTTTC. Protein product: CASSKWGRQGVSGANVLTF.

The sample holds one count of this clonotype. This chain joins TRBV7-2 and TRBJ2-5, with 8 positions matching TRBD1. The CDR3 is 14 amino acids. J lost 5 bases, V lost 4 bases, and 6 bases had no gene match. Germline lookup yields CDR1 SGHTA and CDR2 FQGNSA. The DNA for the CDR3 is TGTGCCAGCAGCTCGAGAAGACAGGGGGAGACCCAGTACTTC. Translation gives CASSSRRQGETQYF.

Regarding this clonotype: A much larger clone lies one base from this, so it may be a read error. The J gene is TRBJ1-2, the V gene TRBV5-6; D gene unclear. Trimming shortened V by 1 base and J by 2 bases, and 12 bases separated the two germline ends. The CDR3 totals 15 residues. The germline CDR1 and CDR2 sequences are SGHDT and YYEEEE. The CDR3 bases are TGTGCCAGCAGCTTGAGGATCAGGCAGAACTATGGCTACACCTTC. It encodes CASSLRIRQNYGYTF.

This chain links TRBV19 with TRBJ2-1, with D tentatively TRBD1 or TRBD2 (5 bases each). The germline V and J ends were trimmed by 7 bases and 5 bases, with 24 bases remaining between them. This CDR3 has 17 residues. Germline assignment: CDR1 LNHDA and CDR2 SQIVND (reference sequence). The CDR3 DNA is TGTGCCAGTACCCCGGGGCTAGGCAGGGAAAGGGACAATGAGCAGTTCTTC. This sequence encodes CASTPGLGRERDNEQFF.

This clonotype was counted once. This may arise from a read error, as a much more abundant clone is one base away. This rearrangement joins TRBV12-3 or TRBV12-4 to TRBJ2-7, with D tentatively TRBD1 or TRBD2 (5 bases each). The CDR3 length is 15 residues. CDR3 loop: CVSSRGDGVSYEQYF. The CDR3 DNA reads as TGTGTCAGCAGTCGAGGGGACGGAGTCTCCTACGAGCAGTACTTC.

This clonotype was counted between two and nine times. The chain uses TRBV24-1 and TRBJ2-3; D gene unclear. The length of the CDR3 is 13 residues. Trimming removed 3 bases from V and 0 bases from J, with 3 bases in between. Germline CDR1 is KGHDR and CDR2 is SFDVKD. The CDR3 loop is CATSDVSTDTQYF. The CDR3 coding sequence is TGTGCCACCAGTGATGTTAGCACAGATACGCAGTATTTT.

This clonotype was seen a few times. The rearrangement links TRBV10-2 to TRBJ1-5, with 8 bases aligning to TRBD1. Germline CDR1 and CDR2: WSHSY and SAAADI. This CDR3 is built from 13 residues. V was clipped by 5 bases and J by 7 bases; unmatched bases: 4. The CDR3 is CASSKAGGQPQHF. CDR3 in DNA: TGCGCCAGCAGTAAGGCAGGGGGCCAGCCCCAGCATTTT.

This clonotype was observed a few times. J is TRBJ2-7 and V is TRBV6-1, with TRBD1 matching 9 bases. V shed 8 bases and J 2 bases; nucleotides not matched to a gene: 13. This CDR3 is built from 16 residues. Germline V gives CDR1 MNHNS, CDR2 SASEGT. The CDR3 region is CASSRSSTGGAYEQYF. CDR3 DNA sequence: TGTGCCAGCTCACGAAGTTCGACAGGGGGGGCCTACGAGCAGTACTTC.

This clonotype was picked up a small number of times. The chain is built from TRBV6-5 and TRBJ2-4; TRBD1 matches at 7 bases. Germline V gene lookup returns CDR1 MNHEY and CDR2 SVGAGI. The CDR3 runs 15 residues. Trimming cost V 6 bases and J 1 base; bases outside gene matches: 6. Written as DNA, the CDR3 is TGTGCCAGCAGGACAGGGTTGGGGGCCAAAAACATTCAGTACTTC. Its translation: CASRTGLGAKNIQYF.

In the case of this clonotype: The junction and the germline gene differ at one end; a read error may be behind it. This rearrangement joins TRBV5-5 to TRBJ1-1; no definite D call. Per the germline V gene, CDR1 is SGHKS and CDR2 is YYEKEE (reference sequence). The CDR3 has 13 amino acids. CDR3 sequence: CANSLSRLTEAFF. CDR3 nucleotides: TGTGCCAACAGCTTGAGCAGGCTCACTGAAGCTTTCTTT.

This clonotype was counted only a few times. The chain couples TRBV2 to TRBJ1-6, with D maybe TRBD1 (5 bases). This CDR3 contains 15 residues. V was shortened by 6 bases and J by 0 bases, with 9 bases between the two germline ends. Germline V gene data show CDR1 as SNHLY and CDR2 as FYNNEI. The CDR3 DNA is TGTGCCAGCAGGGGGGTGAGCTCCTATAATTCACCCCTCCACTTT. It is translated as CASRGVSSYNSPLHF.

The CDR3 sequence: CASSKGPGAEAFF. DNA for the CDR3: TGTGCCAGCAGCAAAGGGCCCGGGGCTGAAGCTTTCTTT. The rearrangement joins TRBV7-2 to TRBJ1-1; D gene ambiguous. Trimming cost V 5 bases and J 6 bases, with 13 bases left between them. The germline V gene encodes CDR1 SGHTA and CDR2 FQGNSA. CDR3 length: 13 amino acids.

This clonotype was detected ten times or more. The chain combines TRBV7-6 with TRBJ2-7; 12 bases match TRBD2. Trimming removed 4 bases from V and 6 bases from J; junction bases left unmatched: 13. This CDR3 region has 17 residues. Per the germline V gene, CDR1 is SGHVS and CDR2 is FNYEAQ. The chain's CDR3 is CASSWSSGGAVLSEQYF. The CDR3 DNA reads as TGTGCCAGCAGCTGGTCTAGCGGGGGGGCCGTTCTTTCCGAGCAGTACTTC.

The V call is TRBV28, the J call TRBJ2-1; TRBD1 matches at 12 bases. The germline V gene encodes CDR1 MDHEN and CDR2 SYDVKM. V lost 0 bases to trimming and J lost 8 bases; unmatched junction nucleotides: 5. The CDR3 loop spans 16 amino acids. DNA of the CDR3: TGTGCCAGCAGTTTATGGGGCGGGACAGGGGGCTATGAGCAGTTCTTC. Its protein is CASSLWGGTGGYEQFF.